The 8 T cell receptor beta chains below come from one sample, sequenced in a study of Tregs in tolerant kidney transplant recipients (dated by TCRdb to between 2018 and 2021). The transplants used related donors with nonmyeloablative bone marrow transplantation, and mixed chimerism in the human trials was transient. Library creation used the immunoSEQ multiplex PCR assay. The clones in this table, taken by TCRdb from immuneACCESS, are in-frame only. Not every clone is retained; where verified, under half of the shortfall comes from an unresolved V gene, and the cause of the rest is unknown. The record for this sample contains 25,000 to 35,000 clones. The ten largest clones represent less than 2% of the sample. Sequences were derived from CD4+ T cells from blood (PBMCs), sampled 24 months after the transplant. The receptors originated from a human patient who received a combined kidney and bone marrow transplant. Following a transplant, a fraction of the T cells may be traceable to the graft donor.

A note on this clone: The read falls 3 residues short of the CDR3 end, and the missing part is taken from the germline J gene. The genes are TRBV18 and TRBJ2-5; 11 nucleotides agree with TRBD1. Germline V gives CDR1 KGHSH, CDR2 LQKENI. The CDR3 totals 18 residues. V trimming: 3 bases; J trimming: 2 bases; junction bases outside the gene matches: 11. Partial CDR3 DNA: TGTGCCAGCTCACCCGGGACAGGGGGAGTAGGGGATCAAGAGACC. As protein: CASSPGTGGVGDQET. The whole CDR3 protein reads CASSPGTGGVGDQETQYF.

Turning to this clone: The read falls 3 residues short of the CDR3 end, and the missing part is taken from the germline J gene. The chain uses TRBV20-1 and TRBJ1-2, with D perhaps TRBD1 (5 bases). Germline values: CDR1 DFQATT, CDR2 SNEGSKA (reference sequence). The CDR3 is 12 residues long. CDR3 loop: CSAAPDTYEYTF. CDR3 DNA, as far as it was read: TGCAGTGCCGCCCCGGACACTTACGAG.

With regard to this clone: The CDR3 end is not reached by the read, which stops 3 residues before it; the germline J gene fills it in. This chain uses TRBV7-9 with TRBJ2-3; D unresolved. V was pared by 6 bases and J by 6 bases, with 19 bases between. The CDR3 spans 15 residues. Germline V gene lookup returns CDR1 SEHNR and CDR2 FQNEAQ (reference sequence). The CDR3 DNA, read in part, is TGTGCCAGCAGTTCTCCCCCCCGGCCCGGGGATACG. Translating it yields CASSSPPRPGDT. The whole CDR3 reads CASSSPPRPGDTQYF.

To note about this clone: The read comes to an end 3 residues before the CDR3 does, leaving the germline J gene to fill in the end. The chain links TRBV28 to TRBJ1-2; D is possibly TRBD1 (5 bases). V lost 11 bases to trimming and J lost 6 bases, with 19 bases between them. Germline V CDR1 and CDR2: MDHEN, SYDVKM. The CDR3 runs 13 residues. CDR3 sequence: CAVLPGQGHGYTF. The CDR3 bases that were read are TGTGCCGTGCTCCCGGGCCAGGGCCATGGC.

The CDR3 reads CASSPGQGTYGYTF. The sequenced CDR3 bases are TGTGCCAGCAGCCCAGGACAGGGTACCTATGGC. The gene calls are TRBV7-3 and TRBJ1-2; 8 bases are shared with TRBD1. The CDR3 end lies 3 residues beyond the end of the read and is filled in from the germline J gene. The V gene's germline CDR1 is SGHTA and CDR2 FQGTGA. J gave up 4 bases and V 5 bases, and 6 bases lay outside the gene matches. CDR3 length: 14 residues.

The sequenced CDR3 bases are TGTGCCAGCAGCTTAGGCCTACCAGAGACC. Translating it yields CASSLGLPET. The whole CDR3 sequence is CASSLGLPETQYF. The chain is built from TRBV7-9 and TRBJ2-5; no clear D. Sequencing ends 3 residues short of the CDR3 end; the germline J gene provides the rest. The V gene lost 1 base and the J gene lost 4 bases, with 7 bases spanning the gap. The germline V gene has CDR1 SEHNR and CDR2 FQNEAQ (reference sequence). The CDR3 loop spans 13 amino acids.

To note about this clone: The CDR3 end lies 3 residues beyond the end of the read and is filled in from the germline J gene. The chain joins TRBV6-2 or TRBV6-3 to TRBJ1-5; TRBD1 matches at 7 bases. Trimming removed 4 bases from V and 4 bases from J; junction bases left unmatched: 10. The CDR3 spans 16 residues. CDR1 and CDR2 from the germline V gene are MNHEY and SVGEGT. This chain's CDR3 is CASSSPNRGLNQPQHF. The part of the CDR3 DNA that was read is TGTGCCAGCAGTTCCCCAAACAGGGGCCTTAATCAGCCC.

As to this clone: The CDR3 end lies 3 residues beyond the end of the read and is filled in from the germline J gene. The V and J genes are TRBV2 and TRBJ1-5; D is ambiguous. The V end was cut by 1 base, the J end by 4 bases, with 11 bases between. This CDR3 is 15 amino acids long. Germline V gene data show CDR1 as SNHLY and CDR2 as FYNNEI. The sequenced part of the CDR3 DNA is TGTGCCAGCAGTGAAGTATGGTCGGTGAATCAGCCC. As protein: CASSEVWSVNQP. The CDR3 as a whole reads CASSEVWSVNQPQHF. Supplemented by reference TRBV2 and TRBJ1-5, the full variable domain reads EPEVTQTPSHQVTQMGQEVILRCVPISNHLYFYWYRQILGQKVEFLVSFYNNEISEKSEIFDDQFSVERPDGSNFTLKIRSTKLEDSAMYFCASSEVWSVNQPQHFGDGTRLSIL.